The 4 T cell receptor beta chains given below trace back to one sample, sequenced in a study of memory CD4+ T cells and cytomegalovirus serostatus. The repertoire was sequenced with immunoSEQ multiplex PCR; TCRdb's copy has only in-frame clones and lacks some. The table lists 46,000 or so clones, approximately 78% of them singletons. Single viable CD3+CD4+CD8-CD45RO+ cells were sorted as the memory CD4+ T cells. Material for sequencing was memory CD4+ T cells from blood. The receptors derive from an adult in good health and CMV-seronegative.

The CDR3 loop is CASRGDREIFSTYTF. The CDR3 nucleotides read TGTGCCAGTAGGGGGGACAGGGAGATCTTCAGCACCTACACCTTC. The chain links TRBV19 to TRBJ1-2, with 9 nucleotides matching TRBD1. With V trimmed by 6 bases and J by 10 bases, 15 bases remained unmatched. Germline V gene sequence: CDR1 LNHDA, CDR2 SQIVND (reference sequence). This CDR3 region has 15 residues.

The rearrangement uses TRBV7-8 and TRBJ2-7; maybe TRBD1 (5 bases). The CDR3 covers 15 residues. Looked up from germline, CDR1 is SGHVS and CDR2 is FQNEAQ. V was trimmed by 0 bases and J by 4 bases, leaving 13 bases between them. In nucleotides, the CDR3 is TGTGCCAGCAGCTTAGCGTCCAGGGTCGCGTACGAGCAGTACTTC. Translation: CASSLASRVAYEQYF.

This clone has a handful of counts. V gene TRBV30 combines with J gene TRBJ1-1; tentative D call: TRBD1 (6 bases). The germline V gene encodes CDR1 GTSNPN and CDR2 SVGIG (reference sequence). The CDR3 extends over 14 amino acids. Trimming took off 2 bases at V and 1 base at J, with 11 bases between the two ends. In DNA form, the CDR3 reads TGTGCCTGGAGTCCCGGGACACGGAACACTGAAGCTTTCTTT. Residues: CAWSPGTRNTEAFF.

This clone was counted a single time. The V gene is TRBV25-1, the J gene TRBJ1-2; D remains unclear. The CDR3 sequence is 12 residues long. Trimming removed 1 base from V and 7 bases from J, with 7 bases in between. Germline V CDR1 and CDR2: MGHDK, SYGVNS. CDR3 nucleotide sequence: TGTGCCAGCAGTGAATTGCGGGGTGGCTACACCTTC. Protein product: CASSELRGGYTF.